This T cell receptor beta chain was sequenced in a study of control samples from healthy donors and cancer patients. The protocol was immunoSEQ multiplex PCR, while the TCRdb copy is restricted to in-frame clones and leaves out a portion. Of approximately 97,000 clones in the sample, around four fifths are singletons; the top ten hold approximately 20%. The sequence came from a man in his thirties or forties in good health. Input material: blood.

CDR3 region: CASSMTGSYEQYF. Here the CDR3 DNA reads TGTGCCAGCAGTATGACAGGGTCCTACGAGCAGTACTTC. This chain uses TRBV12-3 or TRBV12-4 with TRBJ2-7; the match to TRBD1 covers 7 bases. The CDR3 length is 13 residues. Germline trimming cut 5 bases from V and 1 base from J; bases unmatched to any gene: 2.